The rows below give T cell receptor beta chains drawn from one sample of a study of shared clonotypes between healthy human individuals. Sequencing was performed with immunoSEQ multiplex PCR; in TCRdb, only in-frame clones are kept and a portion is missing. The repertoire holds hundreds of thousands of clones, 70% to 80% seen once, with around 13% in the top ten. Sequenced input: PBMCs. The receptors here all came from a woman in her 40s in good health. Some clones in this sample may be carry-over from other donors' samples. The CDR3 runs from the conserved cysteine through the conserved F or W. Where a row states a size, it is once, few, many or the class of an expanded clone; other rows omit it.

>14|-|TRBV5-1|TRBJ2-7
CASSSPESSYEQYF
>16|-|TRBV11-3|TRBJ2-2
CASSEGLAGEDGELFF
>15|-|TRBV7-3|TRBJ2-1
CASSLQGQGYNEQFF
>12|-|TRBV7-9|TRBJ2-5
CASSRIQETQYF
>14|-|TRBV29-1|TRBJ1-2
CSVGIGVEANGYTF
>14|few|TRBV2|TRBJ1-5
CASKGTRGNQPQHF
>12|-|TRBV6-1|TRBJ2-7
CASRQQSYEQYF
>13|few|TRBV5-1|TRBJ2-7
CASSSGGSYEQYF
>15|-|TRBV5-4|TRBJ2-7
CASSLARGGGSEQYF
>17|-|TRBV28|TRBJ2-1
CASSFGTAGDPYNEQFF
>14|-|TRBV7-9|TRBJ1-6
CASGSGQGNSPLHF
>14|few|TRBV5-1|TRBJ2-1
CASSLRSGRNEQFF